A single sample is the source of the 20 T cell receptor beta chains below, sequenced in a study of follicular helper T cells after annual influenza vaccination. Regarding time point: 2015-2016 season, pre-vaccination. This table comes from immunoSEQ multiplex PCR, and its TCRdb copy is limited to in-frame clones, with some not included. Of roughly 15,000 clones in the sample, about four fifths were seen once. The sequencing used CXCR5- memory CD4+ T cells sorted from blood, collected on the day of influenza vaccination. These receptors came from an adult who received the influenza vaccine.

The chain recombines TRBV5-1 with TRBJ2-5; no clear D gene. The CDR3 runs 15 residues. Germline values: CDR1 SGHRS, CDR2 YFSETQ. The V gene lost 0 bases and the J gene lost 3 bases, with 12 bases spanning the gap. Here the CDR3 DNA reads TGCGCCAGCAGCTTGGAGGATAGGCATGAAGAGACCCAGTACTTC. This gives the protein CASSLEDRHEETQYF.

This chain joins TRBV6-1 and TRBJ2-5; perhaps TRBD2 as D (6 bases). Germline V gene sequence: CDR1 MNHNS, CDR2 SASEGT. This CDR3 region has 14 residues. Trimming took 5 bases from V and 1 from J, leaving 11 bases between them. The CDR3 here is CASSILSGQETQYF. As DNA, the CDR3 is TGTGCCAGCAGTATCCTTAGCGGCCAAGAGACCCAGTACTTC.

The genes are TRBV2 and TRBJ2-4; no reliable D call. Per the germline V gene, CDR1 is SNHLY and CDR2 is FYNNEI. The CDR3 consists of 14 residues. V was clipped by 5 bases and J by 0 bases, with 8 bases between them. The DNA for the CDR3 is TGTGCCAGCAGTCTCCCGTTAGCCAAAAACATTCAGTACTTC. Encoded protein: CASSLPLAKNIQYF.

This chain links TRBV7-2 with TRBJ2-2; no definite D call. This CDR3 is built from 13 residues. The V end was cut by 5 bases, the J end by 0 bases, with 4 bases between. Germline V lookup: CDR1 SGHTA, CDR2 FQGNSA. The CDR3 region has the DNA TGTGCCAGCAGCCCATCGAACACCGGGGAGCTGTTTTTT. Protein product: CASSPSNTGELFF.

V gene TRBV20-1 combines with J gene TRBJ1-1; D remains unclear. CDR3 length: 11 amino acids. The germline V and J ends were trimmed by 7 bases and 7 bases, with 13 bases remaining between them. Germline V gene data show CDR1 as DFQATT and CDR2 as SNEGSKA (reference sequence). The CDR3: CSGGRRYEAFF. The CDR3 bases are TGCAGTGGAGGGCGGCGGTATGAAGCTTTCTTT.

V is TRBV5-6 and J is TRBJ2-1; D is ambiguous. This CDR3 has 13 residues. Trimming cost V 4 bases and J 8 bases, with 13 bases left between them. The germline V gene encodes CDR1 SGHDT and CDR2 YYEEEE. The CDR3 sequence is CASSRGRWYEQFF. The DNA for the CDR3 is TGTGCCAGCAGCCGCGGCAGATGGTATGAGCAGTTCTTC. Variable domain in full (rest from reference TRBV5-6 and TRBJ2-1): DAGVTQSPTHLIKTRGQQVTLRCSPKSGHDTVSWYQQALGQGPQFIFQYYEEEERQRGNFPDRFSGHQFPNYSSELNVNALLLGDSALYLCASSRGRWYEQFFGPGTRLTVL.

CDR3 nucleotide sequence: TGTGCCTGGAGTGTTTTACAGGAGAGAGGCTACACCTTC. Translation: CAWSVLQERGYTF. The chain carries TRBV30 and TRBJ1-2, with D possibly being TRBD1 (5 bases). V was cut by 0 bases and J by 8 bases, with 13 bases left in between. The CDR3 totals 13 residues. CDR1 and CDR2 from the germline V gene are GTSNPN and SVGIG (reference sequence). Full variable domain (missing parts from reference TRBV30 and TRBJ1-2): SQTIHQWPATLVQPVGSPLSLECTVEGTSNPNLYWYRQAAGRGLQLLFYSVGIGQISSEVPQNLSASRPQDRQFILSSKKLLLSDSGFYLCAWSVLQERGYTFGSGTRLTVV.

This clone has only a few counts. The rearrangement uses TRBV4-2 and TRBJ2-5; perhaps TRBD2 as D (6 bases). This CDR3 has 16 residues. Germline loops: CDR1 LGHNA, CDR2 YNFKEQ. The ends were cut back, 3 bases at V and 1 base at J, with 15 bases in the middle. CDR3 residues: CASSHLGGTAQETQYF. The CDR3 bases are TGTGCCAGCAGCCATCTCGGGGGAACGGCCCAAGAGACCCAGTACTTC.

This rearrangement joins TRBV28 to TRBJ2-1, with TRBD1 matching over 9 bases. The V gene end was trimmed by 5 bases and the J gene end by 2 bases; junction bases not matched to a gene: 4. The CDR3 is 15 residues long. The germline gives CDR1 MDHEN, CDR2 SYDVKM. In nucleotides, the CDR3 is TGTGCCAGCAGTAAAGACAGGGGGACCTACAATGAGCAGTTCTTC. Amino acid sequence: CASSKDRGTYNEQFF. The full variable domain, rest sourced from reference TRBV28 and TRBJ2-1, is DVKVTQSSRYLVKRTGEKVFLECVQDMDHENMFWYRQDPGLGLRLIYFSYDVKMKEKGDIPEGYSVSREKKERFSLILESASTNQTSMYLCASSKDRGTYNEQFFGPGTRLTVL.

The J gene is TRBJ2-3, the V gene TRBV6-5, with D uncertain. The germline V gene has CDR1 MNHEY and CDR2 SVGAGI. V was cut by 5 bases and J by 2 bases, with 14 bases left in between. There are 15 residues in the CDR3. The CDR3 sequence is CASSTGDTYTDTQYF. CDR3 DNA sequence: TGTGCCAGCAGTACCGGAGACACGTACACAGATACGCAGTATTTT.

V gene TRBV10-3 combines with J gene TRBJ1-5; the D gene is possibly TRBD1 (5 bases). Trimming took off 2 bases at V and 4 bases at J, with 12 bases between the two ends. The CDR3 contains 15 residues. The V gene's germline CDR1 is ENHRY and CDR2 SYGVKD. DNA of the CDR3: TGTGCCATCAGTGAGGAGGGGTGGTATAATCAGCCCCAGCATTTT. Its protein product is CAISEEGWYNQPQHF.

This sequence joins TRBV7-2 and TRBJ2-1; possible D gene TRBD2, 6 bases. The CDR3 contains 17 residues. V lost 5 bases and J 0 bases, leaving 17 bases between the germline ends. Looked up from germline, CDR1 is SGHTA and CDR2 is FQGNSA. The CDR3 is CASSKRYRGSSYNEQFF. CDR3 nucleotides: TGTGCCAGCAGCAAGAGGTACCGGGGGAGCTCCTACAATGAGCAGTTCTTC.

V and J are TRBV5-6 and TRBJ2-3; D ambiguous. There are 16 residues in the CDR3. V lost 1 base to trimming and J lost 0 bases, with 12 bases between them. Germline-derived CDR1 and CDR2 are SGHDT and YYEEEE. The CDR3 sequence: CASSLRPAMSTDTQYF. CDR3 DNA sequence: TGTGCCAGCAGCTTGAGACCAGCGATGAGCACAGATACGCAGTATTTT.

The J gene is TRBJ2-1, the V gene TRBV11-2; 12 bases agree with TRBD2. Per germline, CDR1 SGHAT and CDR2 FQNNGV. The CDR3 contains 17 residues. Trimming cost V 4 bases and J 7 bases; bases outside gene matches: 11. DNA for the CDR3: TGTGCCAGCAGCTCCGCCCCGGGACTAGCGGGTAAGAATGAGCAGTTCTTC. As protein: CASSSAPGLAGKNEQFF.

The chain has TRBV6-6 and TRBJ1-1, with D hard to call. Germline values: CDR1 MNHNY, CDR2 SVGAGI (reference sequence). This CDR3 is built from 12 residues. V was clipped by 8 bases and J by 2 bases, with 9 bases between them. The CDR3 loop is CASAHFNTEAFF. As DNA, the CDR3 is TGTGCCAGCGCCCACTTCAACACTGAAGCTTTCTTT.

The V call is TRBV4-1, the J call TRBJ1-4; TRBD1 is a possible D gene (5 bases). Germline values: CDR1 MGHRA, CDR2 YSYEKL. The CDR3 extends over 16 amino acids. Trimming took off 3 bases at V and 2 bases at J, with 13 bases between the two ends. The chain's CDR3 is CASSHIGAKTNEKLFF. Written as DNA, the CDR3 is TGCGCCAGCAGCCATATAGGGGCAAAGACTAATGAAAAACTGTTTTTT.

This clone was observed once. This chain connects TRBV27 to TRBJ2-7; D may correspond to TRBD1 or TRBD2 (5 bases each). V shed 5 bases and J shed 4 bases, with 12 bases lying between them. The V gene's germline CDR1 is MNHEY and CDR2 SMNVEV (reference sequence). There are 13 residues in the CDR3. CDR3 residues: CASSRDGFYEQYF. For the CDR3, the DNA is TGTGCCAGCAGTCGGGACGGATTTTACGAGCAGTACTTC.

The V gene is TRBV7-9, the J gene TRBJ2-2; 9 bases agree with TRBD1. CDR3 length: 17 amino acids. The germline gives CDR1 SEHNR, CDR2 FQNEAQ (reference sequence). V lost 6 bases to trimming and J lost 6 bases; unmatched junction nucleotides: 14. The CDR3 sequence is CASRRGNPGQGSGELFF. The CDR3 DNA is TGTGCCAGCAGAAGAGGGAATCCGGGACAGGGTTCCGGGGAGCTGTTTTTT.

This clone has only one observation. The rearrangement uses TRBV2 and TRBJ1-1, with D hard to call. Looked up from germline, CDR1 is SNHLY and CDR2 is FYNNEI. The germline V and J ends were trimmed by 6 bases and 1 base, with 15 bases remaining between them. This CDR3 has 15 amino acids. The CDR3: CASRIQTTGNTEAFF. CDR3 nucleotide sequence: TGTGCCAGCAGAATACAAACGACTGGGAACACTGAAGCTTTCTTT.

The chain joins TRBV10-1 to TRBJ2-3; D not resolved. The CDR3 loop spans 14 amino acids. V shed 10 bases and J shed 2 bases, with 16 bases lying between them. Germline-derived CDR1 and CDR2 are WNHNN and SYGVQD (reference sequence). CDR3 residues: CATEETGFTDTQYF. CDR3 DNA sequence: TGCGCCACCGAGGAGACTGGGTTCACAGATACGCAGTATTTT.